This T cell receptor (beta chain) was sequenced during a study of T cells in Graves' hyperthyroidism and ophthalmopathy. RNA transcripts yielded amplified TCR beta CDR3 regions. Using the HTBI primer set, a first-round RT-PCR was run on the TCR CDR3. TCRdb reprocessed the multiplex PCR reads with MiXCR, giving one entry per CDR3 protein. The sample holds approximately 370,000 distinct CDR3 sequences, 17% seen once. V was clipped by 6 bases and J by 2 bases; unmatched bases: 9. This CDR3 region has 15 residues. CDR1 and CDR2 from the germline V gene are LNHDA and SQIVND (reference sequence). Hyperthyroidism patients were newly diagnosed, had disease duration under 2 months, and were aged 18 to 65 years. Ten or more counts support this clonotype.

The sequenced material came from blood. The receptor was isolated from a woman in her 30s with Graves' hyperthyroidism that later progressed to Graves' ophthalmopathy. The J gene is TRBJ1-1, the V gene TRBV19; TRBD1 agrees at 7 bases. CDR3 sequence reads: CASSLRYRGNTEAFF. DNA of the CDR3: TGTGCCAGTAGCCTTCGGTACAGGGGAAACACTGAAGCTTTCTTT.